The rows below give T cell receptor beta chains drawn from one sample of a study of cytomegalovirus exposure and HLA in healthy donors. Clones were sequenced by immunoSEQ multiplex PCR, and TCRdb holds only the in-frame ones, with some missing. In the table there are 150,000 or so clones, 86% of which are singletons. The sequenced sample consisted of PBMCs. These receptors came from a man aged 18 to 30 in good health and CMV-seropositive. CDR3s include the opening cysteine and the closing phenylalanine or tryptophan. Fields, in order: V gene, J gene, CDR3 protein.

TRBV25-1,TRBJ2-3,CASSESPGTDTQYF
TRBV6-6,TRBJ1-3,CASTYTGNSGNTIYF
TRBV9,TRBJ2-5,CASSPSGLLAQYF
TRBV21-1,TRBJ2-1,CASSFRPDPRYNEQFF
TRBV30,TRBJ2-1,CAWSVLAEQFF
TRBV7-2,TRBJ1-6,CASSFTATRGRGSPLHF
TRBV11-2,TRBJ2-5,CASSLVPSGARQTQYF
TRBV30,TRBJ2-7,CAWSWEGGIDEQYF
TRBV11-2,TRBJ1-1,CASSLVAGSYTEAFF
TRBV16,TRBJ1-2,CASSQGQGVYGYTF
TRBV25-1,TRBJ1-2,CASSLYGYTF
TRBV5-4,TRBJ2-5,CASSTGTVQETQYF
TRBV6-5,TRBJ1-3,CASSYSGVSGNTIYF
TRBV19,TRBJ2-5,CASKPPSGQETQYF
TRBV7-2,TRBJ1-6,CASSLNEGRYNSPLHF
TRBV19,TRBJ2-7,CATKFGGRSSYEQYF
TRBV10-2,TRBJ1-4,CASSERGRTALGEKLFF
TRBV7-2,TRBJ2-2,CASSPGRSGVNTGELFF
TRBV5-1,TRBJ1-5,CASSTGQGSQPQHF
TRBV7-8,TRBJ2-5,CASSSGTSGGGAETQYF
TRBV6-8,TRBJ2-1,CASRIDRDRDYNEQFF
TRBV14,TRBJ2-7,CASSPGQGASYEQYF
TRBV4-3,TRBJ2-3,CASSQGVGRSEFTDTQYF
TRBV7-2,TRBJ2-7,CASSLGPSSYEQYF
TRBV2,TRBJ2-2,CAADKTNTGELFF
TRBV30,TRBJ2-1,CAWSVLSGRAGRQFF
TRBV2,TRBJ1-2,CASRLGTDYGYTF
TRBV5-6,TRBJ1-1,CASSLMSRVMNTEAFF
TRBV28,TRBJ1-3,CASTAVEAVYSGNTIYF
TRBV5-1,TRBJ1-2,CASSLSVAGEQSNYGYTF
TRBV9,TRBJ2-3,CASSVVLAGGPYSTDTQYF
TRBV6-5,TRBJ2-4,CASSSPGGGTKNIQYF
TRBV11-1,TRBJ2-7,CASSFPGSEQYF
TRBV5-1,TRBJ1-1,CASRKTGGHTEAFF
TRBV7-2,TRBJ2-1,CASSFRTSGSIHNEQFF
TRBV7-2,TRBJ2-7,CASSSGREIPYEQYF
TRBV27,TRBJ2-1,CASSLEGLAYSYNEQFF
TRBV5-1,TRBJ2-3,CASSFSAAGVATDTQYF
TRBV1,TRBJ1-1,CTSSQDLTRGGDTEAFF
TRBV12-5,TRBJ2-3,CASGPDSGTSVYTDTQYF
TRBV6-5,TRBJ2-3,CASSYVTGGRTDTQYF
TRBV6-1,TRBJ2-7,CASSEARGSSYEQYF
TRBV7-3,TRBJ1-6,CASSLGGGSNSPLHF
TRBV15,TRBJ2-3,CATSQGASRTDTQYF